These T cell receptor beta chains were read from a single sample in a study of T-cell reconstitution after alpha-beta-depleted transplantation in children. MiXCR was run by TCRdb on the PCR reads, yielding one entry per CDR3 protein. The sample has roughly 500,000 distinct CDR3 sequences, about 31% seen once. The sample was PBMCs from the stem cell graft donor, taken from the stem cell graft. These receptor sequences come from a human donor who donated a stem cell graft to a child with aplastic anemia. Each CDR3 is given with its conserved first and last residue. D genes are given only for firm matches. Not every row has a clone size; where given, it reads once, few, many or a size class.

V,size,J,D,CDR3,DNA
TRBV7-2,-,TRBJ1-1,-,CASSLAGFTNTEAFF,TGTGCCAGCAGCTTAGCAGGGTTCACGAACACTGAAGCTTTCTTT
TRBV15,few,TRBJ2-1,TRBD1,CATSSRTGGNEQFF,TGTGCCACCAGCAGTCGGACAGGGGGCAATGAGCAGTTCTTC
TRBV15,-,TRBJ2-3,-,CATSRGIYTDTQYF,TGTGCCACCAGCAGAGGGATATACACAGATACGCAGTATTTT
TRBV2,-,TRBJ2-1,-,CASSARPSYNEQFF,TGTGCCAGCAGCGCGAGACCCTCCTACAATGAGCAGTTCTTC
TRBV20-1,-,TRBJ2-1,-,CSARDIKDTPRYNEQFF,TGCAGTGCTAGAGATATAAAAGATACACCGCGCTACAATGAGCAGTTCTTC
TRBV12-3/TRBV12-4,few,TRBJ2-1,TRBD2,CASSLGGSRDEQFF,TGTGCCAGCAGTTTAGGCGGGAGTAGGGATGAGCAGTTCTTC
TRBV7-3,few,TRBJ2-1,TRBD2,CASSASSGSSYNEQFF,TGTGCCAGCAGCGCAAGTAGCGGGAGCTCCTACAATGAGCAGTTCTTC
TRBV6-5,few,TRBJ2-1,-,CASSSSPGEQFF,TGTGCCAGCAGTTCTTCCCCAGGGGAGCAGTTCTTC
TRBV7-2,few,TRBJ1-5,TRBD1,CASSLGDRGYQPQHF,TGTGCCAGCAGCTTAGGGGACAGGGGATATCAGCCCCAGCATTTT
TRBV4-2,-,TRBJ2-5,TRBD2,CASSPQTSTSGTGGKETQYF,TGTGCCAGCAGCCCACAAACCTCGACTAGCGGGACCGGGGGGAAAGAGACCCAGTACTTC
TRBV4-2,-,TRBJ1-1,-,CASTGEGLGTNTEAFF,TGTGCCAGCACCGGGGAAGGTCTGGGAACGAACACTGAAGCTTTCTTT
TRBV7-8,-,TRBJ2-7,-,CASRRRGTYEQYF,TGTGCCAGCAGGCGGAGGGGGACCTACGAGCAGTACTTC
TRBV29-1,few,TRBJ2-7,-,CSVQGSYEQYF,TGCAGCGTTCAAGGGTCCTACGAGCAGTACTTC
TRBV12-3/TRBV12-4,-,TRBJ2-2,TRBD1,CASSLKGTGSFTGELFF,TGTGCCAGCAGTTTAAAAGGGACAGGGAGTTTCACCGGGGAGCTGTTTTTT
TRBV6-2/TRBV6-3,once,TRBJ2-7,-,CASSYYNTYEQYF,TGTGCCAGCAGTTACTATAATACCTACGAGCAGTACTTC
TRBV14,-,TRBJ2-3,-,CASSQDLVTDTQYF,TGTGCCAGCAGCCAAGATCTGGTAACAGATACGCAGTATTTT
TRBV30,-,TRBJ2-5,-,CAWSVLSQVTQYF,TGTGCCTGGAGTGTACTCTCTCAAGTGACCCAGTACTTC
TRBV12-3/TRBV12-4,-,TRBJ1-3,-,CASSFSGGSGNTIYF,TGTGCCAGCAGTTTTTCCGGAGGCTCTGGAAACACCATATATTTT
TRBV25-1,-,TRBJ2-5,TRBD1,CASSEPWGTGEETQYF,TGTGCCAGCAGTGAACCTTGGGGGACAGGGGAAGAGACCCAGTACTTC
TRBV15,-,TRBJ2-2,-,CATSGSTAGELFF,TGTGCCACCAGCGGAAGCACCGCCGGGGAGCTGTTTTTT
TRBV12-3/TRBV12-4,-,TRBJ1-2,-,CASTLGYGYTF,TGTGCCAGCACACTCGGTTATGGCTACACCTTC
TRBV16,few,TRBJ1-5,-,CASSQSTGGGNQPQHF,TGTGCCAGCAGCCAATCGACCGGGGGCGGGAATCAGCCCCAGCATTTT
TRBV29-1,-,TRBJ1-2,-,CSVHLSGGYGYTF,TGCAGCGTTCACCTATCCGGTGGATATGGCTACACCTTC
TRBV5-1,few,TRBJ2-3,-,CASSLAAGAQGVDTQYF,TGCGCCAGCAGCTTGGCCGCTGGTGCACAGGGCGTCGATACGCAGTATTTT
TRBV7-2,few,TRBJ1-5,-,CASSSYEHASQPQHF,TGTGCCAGCAGCTCGTATGAACATGCTAGTCAGCCCCAGCATTTT
TRBV6-1,few,TRBJ2-7,TRBD1,CASRERTGVFSYEQYF,TGTGCCAGCAGGGAAAGGACAGGGGTTTTCTCCTACGAGCAGTACTTC
TRBV6-5,-,TRBJ2-4,TRBD2,CASSYLLAGEDKNIQYF,TGTGCCAGCAGTTACTTACTAGCGGGAGAGGACAAAAACATTCAGTACTTC
TRBV6-5,-,TRBJ2-1,TRBD2,CASSYPTSGSNEQFF,TGTGCCAGCAGTTACCCGACTAGCGGAAGCAATGAGCAGTTCTTC